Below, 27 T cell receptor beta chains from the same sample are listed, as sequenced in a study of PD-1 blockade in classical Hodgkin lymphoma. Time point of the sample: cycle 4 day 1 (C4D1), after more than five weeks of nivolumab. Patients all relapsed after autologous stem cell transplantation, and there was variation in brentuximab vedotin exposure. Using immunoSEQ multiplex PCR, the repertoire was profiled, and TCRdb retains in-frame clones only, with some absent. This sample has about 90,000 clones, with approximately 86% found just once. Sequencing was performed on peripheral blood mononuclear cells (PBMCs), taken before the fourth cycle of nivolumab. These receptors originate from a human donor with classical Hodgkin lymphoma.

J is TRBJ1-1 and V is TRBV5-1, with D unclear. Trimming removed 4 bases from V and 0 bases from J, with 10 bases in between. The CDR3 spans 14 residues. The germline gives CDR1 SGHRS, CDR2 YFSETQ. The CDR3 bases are TGCGCCAGCAGCATCGTGGGGTTGAACACTGAAGCTTTCTTT. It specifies CASSIVGLNTEAFF.

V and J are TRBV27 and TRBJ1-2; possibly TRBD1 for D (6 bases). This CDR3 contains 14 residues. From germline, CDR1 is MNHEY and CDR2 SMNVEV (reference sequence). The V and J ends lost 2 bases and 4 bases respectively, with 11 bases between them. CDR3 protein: CASSLRAGVYGYTF. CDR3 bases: TGTGCCAGCAGTTTAAGGGCAGGGGTCTATGGCTACACCTTC.

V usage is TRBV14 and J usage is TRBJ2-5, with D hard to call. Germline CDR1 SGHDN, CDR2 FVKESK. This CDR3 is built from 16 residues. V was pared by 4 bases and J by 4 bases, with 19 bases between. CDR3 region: CASSLGFRSRRETQYF. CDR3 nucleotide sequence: TGTGCCAGCAGCCTGGGGTTCCGGAGTAGACGAGAGACCCAGTACTTC.

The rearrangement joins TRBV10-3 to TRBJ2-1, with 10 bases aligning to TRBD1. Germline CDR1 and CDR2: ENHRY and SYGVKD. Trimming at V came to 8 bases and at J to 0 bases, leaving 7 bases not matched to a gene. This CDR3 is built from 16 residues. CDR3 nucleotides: TGTGCCATCGGGGACAGGGGAATAAGCTCCTACAATGAGCAGTTCTTC. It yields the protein CAIGDRGISSYNEQFF.

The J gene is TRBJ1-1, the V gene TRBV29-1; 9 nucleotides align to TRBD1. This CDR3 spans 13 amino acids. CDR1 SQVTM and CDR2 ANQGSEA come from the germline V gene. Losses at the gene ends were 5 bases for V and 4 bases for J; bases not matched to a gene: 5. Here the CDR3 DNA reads TGCAGCGTTTTTCGGACAGGGGTCACTGAAGCTTTCTTT. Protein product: CSVFRTGVTEAFF. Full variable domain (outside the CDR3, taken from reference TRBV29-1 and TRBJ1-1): SAVISQKPSRDICQRGTSLTIQCQVDSQVTMMFWYRQQPGQSLTLIATANQGSEATYESGFVIDKFPISRPNLTFSTLTVSNMSPEDSSIYLCSVFRTGVTEAFFGQGTRLTVV.

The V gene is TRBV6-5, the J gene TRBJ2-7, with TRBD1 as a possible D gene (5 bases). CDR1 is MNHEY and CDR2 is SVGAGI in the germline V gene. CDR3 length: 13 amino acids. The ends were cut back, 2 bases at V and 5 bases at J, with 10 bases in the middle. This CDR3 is CASSYTRVDEQYF. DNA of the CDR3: TGTGCCAGCAGTTACACCAGGGTAGACGAGCAGTACTTC.

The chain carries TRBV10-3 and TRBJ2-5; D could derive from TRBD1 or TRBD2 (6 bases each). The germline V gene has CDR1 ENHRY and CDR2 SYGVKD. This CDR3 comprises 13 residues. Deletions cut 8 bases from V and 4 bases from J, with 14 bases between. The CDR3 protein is CAIREGGRETQYF. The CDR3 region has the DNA TGTGCCATCCGAGAAGGGGGGCGAGAGACCCAGTACTTC.

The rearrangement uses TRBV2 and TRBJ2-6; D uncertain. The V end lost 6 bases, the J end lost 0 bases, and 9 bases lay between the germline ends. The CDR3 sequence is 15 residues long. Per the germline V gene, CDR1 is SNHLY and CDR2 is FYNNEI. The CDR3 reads CASREYNSGANVLTF. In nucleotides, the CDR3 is TGTGCCAGCAGGGAATATAACTCTGGGGCCAACGTCCTGACTTTC.

The CDR3 DNA follows: TGTGCCAGTAGGGGACTAGCGGGAAACAATGAGCAGTTCTTC. It encodes CASRGLAGNNEQFF. V usage is TRBV19 and J usage is TRBJ2-1; 13 positions agree with TRBD2. CDR1 and CDR2 from the germline V gene are LNHDA and SQIVND (reference sequence). The J segment lost 5 bases and the V segment lost 6 bases, leaving 1 base of the junction unmatched. This CDR3 comprises 14 residues.

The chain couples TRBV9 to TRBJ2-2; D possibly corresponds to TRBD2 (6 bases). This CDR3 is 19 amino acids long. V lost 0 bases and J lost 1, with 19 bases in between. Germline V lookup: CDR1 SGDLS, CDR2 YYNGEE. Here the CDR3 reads CASSVAHAGGALNTGELFF. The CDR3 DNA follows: TGTGCCAGCAGCGTAGCCCACGCTGGCGGGGCCTTGAACACCGGGGAGCTGTTTTTT.

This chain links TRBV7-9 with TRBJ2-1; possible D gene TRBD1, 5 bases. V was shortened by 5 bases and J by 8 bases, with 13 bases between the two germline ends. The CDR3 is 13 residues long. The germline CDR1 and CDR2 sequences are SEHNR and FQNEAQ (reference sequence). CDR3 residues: CASSANRPHEQFF. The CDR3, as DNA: TGTGCCAGCAGCGCCAACAGGCCCCATGAGCAGTTCTTC.

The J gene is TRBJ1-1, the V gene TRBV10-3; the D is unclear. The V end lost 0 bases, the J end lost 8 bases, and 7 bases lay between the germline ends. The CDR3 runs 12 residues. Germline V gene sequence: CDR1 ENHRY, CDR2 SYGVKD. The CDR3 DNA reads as TGTGCCATCAGTGAGTCGGGGTGGGAAGCTTTCTTT. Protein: CAISESGWEAFF.

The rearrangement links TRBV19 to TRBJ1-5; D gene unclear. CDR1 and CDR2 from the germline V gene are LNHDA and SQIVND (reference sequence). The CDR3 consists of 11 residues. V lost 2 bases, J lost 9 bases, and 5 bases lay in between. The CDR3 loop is CASSIFRPQHF. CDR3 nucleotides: TGTGCCAGTAGTATATTTCGGCCCCAGCATTTT.

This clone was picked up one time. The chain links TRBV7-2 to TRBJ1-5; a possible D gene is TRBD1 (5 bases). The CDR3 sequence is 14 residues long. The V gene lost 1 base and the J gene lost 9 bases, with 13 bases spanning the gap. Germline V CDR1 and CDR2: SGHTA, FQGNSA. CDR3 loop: CASSLGAGRGPQHF. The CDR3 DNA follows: TGTGCCAGCAGCTTAGGGGCAGGGAGAGGGCCCCAGCATTTT.

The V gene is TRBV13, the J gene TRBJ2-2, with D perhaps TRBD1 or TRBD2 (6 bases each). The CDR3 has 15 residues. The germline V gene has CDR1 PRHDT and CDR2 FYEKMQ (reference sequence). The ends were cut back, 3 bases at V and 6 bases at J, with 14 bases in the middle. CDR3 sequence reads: CASSLEERGAGELFF. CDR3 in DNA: TGTGCCAGCAGCTTGGAGGAAAGGGGGGCCGGGGAGCTGTTTTTT.

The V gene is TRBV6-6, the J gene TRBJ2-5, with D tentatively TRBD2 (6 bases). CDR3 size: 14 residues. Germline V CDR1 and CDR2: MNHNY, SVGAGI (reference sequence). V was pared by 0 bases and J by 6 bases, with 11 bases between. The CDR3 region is CASSYSRDLKTQYF. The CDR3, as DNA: TGTGCCAGCAGTTACTCGCGGGACTTAAAGACCCAGTACTTC.

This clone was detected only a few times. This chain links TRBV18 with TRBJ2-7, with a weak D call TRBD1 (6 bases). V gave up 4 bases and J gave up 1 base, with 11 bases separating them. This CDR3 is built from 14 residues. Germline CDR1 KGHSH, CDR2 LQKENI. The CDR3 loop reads CASSRGRGSYEQYF. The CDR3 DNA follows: TGTGCCAGCTCACGGGGGCGCGGGTCCTACGAGCAGTACTTC.

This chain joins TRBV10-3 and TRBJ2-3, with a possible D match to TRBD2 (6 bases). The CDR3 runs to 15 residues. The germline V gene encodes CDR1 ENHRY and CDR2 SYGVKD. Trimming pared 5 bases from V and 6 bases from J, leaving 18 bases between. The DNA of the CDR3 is TGTGCCATCAGTCAGACTAGGTCGAGTCCGGATACGCAGTATTTT. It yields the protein CAISQTRSSPDTQYF.

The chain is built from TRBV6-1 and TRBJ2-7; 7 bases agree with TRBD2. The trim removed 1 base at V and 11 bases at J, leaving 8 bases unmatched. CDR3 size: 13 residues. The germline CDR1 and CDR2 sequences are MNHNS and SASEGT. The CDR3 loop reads CASSEGSGTTEYF. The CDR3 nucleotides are TGTGCCAGCAGTGAAGGCTCCGGGACTACTGAGTACTTC.

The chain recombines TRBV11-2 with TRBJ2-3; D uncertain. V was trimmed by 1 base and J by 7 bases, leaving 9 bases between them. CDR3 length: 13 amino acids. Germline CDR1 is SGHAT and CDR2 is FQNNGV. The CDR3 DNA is TGTGCCAGCAGCTTAGGGGGTACAAATACGCAGTATTTT. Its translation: CASSLGGTNTQYF.

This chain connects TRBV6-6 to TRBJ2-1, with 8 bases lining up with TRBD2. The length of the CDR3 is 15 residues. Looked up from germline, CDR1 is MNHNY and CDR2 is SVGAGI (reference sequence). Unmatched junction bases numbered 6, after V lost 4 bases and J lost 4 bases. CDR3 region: CASSFTSGRYNEQFF. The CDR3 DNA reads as TGTGCCAGCAGTTTCACTAGCGGCCGGTACAATGAGCAGTTCTTC.

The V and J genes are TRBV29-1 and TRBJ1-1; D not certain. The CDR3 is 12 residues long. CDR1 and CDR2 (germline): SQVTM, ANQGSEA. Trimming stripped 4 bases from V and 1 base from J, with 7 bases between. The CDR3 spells CSVAPGNTEAFF. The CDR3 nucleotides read TGCAGCGTTGCTCCGGGGAACACTGAAGCTTTCTTT.

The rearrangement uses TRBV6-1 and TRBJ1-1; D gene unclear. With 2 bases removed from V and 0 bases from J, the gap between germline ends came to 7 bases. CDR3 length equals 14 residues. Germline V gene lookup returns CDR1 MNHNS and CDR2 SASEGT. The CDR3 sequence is CASSEQPLNTEAFF. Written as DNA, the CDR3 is TGTGCCAGCAGTGAACAGCCACTGAACACTGAAGCTTTCTTT.

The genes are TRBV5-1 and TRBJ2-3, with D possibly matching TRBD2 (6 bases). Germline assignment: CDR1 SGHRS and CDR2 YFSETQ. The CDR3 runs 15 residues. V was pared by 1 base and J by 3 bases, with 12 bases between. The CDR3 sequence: CASSLTRGRTDTQYF. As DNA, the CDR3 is TGCGCCAGCAGCTTGACCCGGGGGAGGACAGATACGCAGTATTTT.

Here the CDR3 reads CASSQAGQGDATQYF. Here the CDR3 DNA reads TGCGCCAGCAGCCAAGCAGGACAGGGGGACGCTACGCAGTATTTT. This rearrangement joins TRBV4-1 to TRBJ2-3, with 10 bases lining up with TRBD1. Germline V CDR1 and CDR2: MGHRA, YSYEKL. This CDR3 comprises 15 residues. Trimming cost V 1 base and J 8 bases; bases outside gene matches: 6.

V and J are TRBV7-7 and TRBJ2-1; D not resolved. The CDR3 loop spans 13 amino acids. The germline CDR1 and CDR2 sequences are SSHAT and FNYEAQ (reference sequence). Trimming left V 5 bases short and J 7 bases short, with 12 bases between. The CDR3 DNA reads TGTGCCAGCAGCATCGGACGGCAGAATGAGCAGTTCTTC. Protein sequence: CASSIGRQNEQFF.

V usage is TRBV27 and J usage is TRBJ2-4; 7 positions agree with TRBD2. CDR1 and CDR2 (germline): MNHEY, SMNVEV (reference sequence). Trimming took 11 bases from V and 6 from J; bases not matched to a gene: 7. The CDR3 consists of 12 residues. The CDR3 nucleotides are TGTGCCTCCAGGGAGGGATCAAACATTCAGTACTTC. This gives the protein CASREGSNIQYF.